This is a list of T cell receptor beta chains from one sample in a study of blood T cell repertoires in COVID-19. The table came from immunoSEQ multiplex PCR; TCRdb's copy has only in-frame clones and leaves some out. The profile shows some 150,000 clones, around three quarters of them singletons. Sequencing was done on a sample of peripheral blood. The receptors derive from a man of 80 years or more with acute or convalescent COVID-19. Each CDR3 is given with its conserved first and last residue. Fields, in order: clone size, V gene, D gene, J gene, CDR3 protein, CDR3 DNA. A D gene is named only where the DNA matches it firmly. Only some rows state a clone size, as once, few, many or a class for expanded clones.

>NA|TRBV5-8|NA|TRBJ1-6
CASPLAAGDLNSPLHF
TGTGCCAGCCCCCTGGCAGCAGGTGATCTAAATTCACCCCTCCACTTT
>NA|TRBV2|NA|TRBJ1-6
CASSELGVGDSPLHF
TGTGCCAGCAGTGAATTAGGGGTAGGCGATTCACCCCTCCACTTT
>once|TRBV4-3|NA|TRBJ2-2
CASSQVRGSGELFF
TGCGCCAGCAGCCAAGTTCGGGGGTCCGGGGAGCTGTTTTTT
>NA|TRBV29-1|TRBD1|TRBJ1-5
CSVAGQDNQPQHF
TGCAGCGTTGCGGGACAGGACAATCAGCCCCAGCATTTT
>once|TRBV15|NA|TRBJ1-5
CATSRADSNQPQHF
TGTGCCACCAGCAGGGCAGATAGCAATCAGCCCCAGCATTTT
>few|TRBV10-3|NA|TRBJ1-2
CAISSDSYGYTF
TGTGCCATCAGCTCGGACAGCTATGGCTACACCTTC
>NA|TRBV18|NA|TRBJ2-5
CASSPGLETQYF
TGTGCCAGCTCACCGGGGCTAGAGACCCAGTACTTC
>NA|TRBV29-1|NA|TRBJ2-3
CSVVGGAGDTQYF
TGCAGCGTTGTGGGGGGAGCGGGAGATACGCAGTATTTT
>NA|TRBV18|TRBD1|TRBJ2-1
CASSKQGLGEQFF
TGTGCCAGCTCAAAACAGGGGCTCGGTGAGCAGTTCTTC
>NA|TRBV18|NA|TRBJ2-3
CASSPQSTNTDTQYF
TGTGCCAGCTCACCCCAATCTACTAACACAGATACGCAGTATTTT